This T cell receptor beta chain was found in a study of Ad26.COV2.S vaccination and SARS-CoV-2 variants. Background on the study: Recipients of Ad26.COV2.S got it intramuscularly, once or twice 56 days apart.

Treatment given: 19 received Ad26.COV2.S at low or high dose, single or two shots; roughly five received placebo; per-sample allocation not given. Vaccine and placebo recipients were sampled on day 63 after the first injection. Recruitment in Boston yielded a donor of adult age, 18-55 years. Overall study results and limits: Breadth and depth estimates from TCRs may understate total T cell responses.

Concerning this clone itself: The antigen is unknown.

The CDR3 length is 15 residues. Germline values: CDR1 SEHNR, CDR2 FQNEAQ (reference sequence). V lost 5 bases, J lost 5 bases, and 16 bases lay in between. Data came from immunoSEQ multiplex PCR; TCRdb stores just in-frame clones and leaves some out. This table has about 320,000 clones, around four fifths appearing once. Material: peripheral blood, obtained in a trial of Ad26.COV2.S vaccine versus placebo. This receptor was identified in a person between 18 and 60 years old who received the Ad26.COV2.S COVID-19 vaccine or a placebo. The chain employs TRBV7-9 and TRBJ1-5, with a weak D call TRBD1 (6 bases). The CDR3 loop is CASSVGTSGDQPQHF. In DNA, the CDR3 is TGTGCCAGCAGCGTAGGGACATCGGGGGATCAGCCCCAGCATTTT.